Shown below are 30 T cell receptor beta chains from a single sample sequenced in a study of response to subunit inactivated influenza vaccine. One entry per CDR3 protein results from TCRdb running MiXCR on the RT-PCR reads. The sample lists 600,000 to 850,000 distinct CDR3 sequences; about 14% were seen once. The specimen comprised PBMCs from blood, sampled 14 days before vaccination. These receptors were taken from a man aged 45 to 65 who received an inactivated influenza vaccine.

The rearrangement uses TRBV19 and TRBJ2-7, with 8 bases matching TRBD1. V was pared by 5 bases and J by 1 base, with 13 bases of the junction left unmatched. This CDR3 has 17 amino acids. Per germline, CDR1 LNHDA and CDR2 SQIVND (reference sequence). This CDR3 reads CASSGIPGQGISYEQYF. Here the CDR3 DNA reads TGTGCCAGTAGTGGGATACCTGGACAGGGTATTTCCTACGAGCAGTACTTC.

This clonotype has more than one count but fewer than ten. The V call is TRBV20-1, the J call TRBJ2-2; TRBD1 or TRBD2 may be the D gene (5 bases each). V lost 5 bases and J 4 bases, leaving 20 bases between the germline ends. There are 16 residues in the CDR3. Germline V lookup: CDR1 DFQATT, CDR2 SNEGSKA (reference sequence). CDR3 nucleotides: TGCAGTGCTCTTACCCCCGGGACCCAGAGCACCGGGGAGCTGTTTTTT. Residues: CSALTPGTQSTGELFF.

The genes are TRBV28 and TRBJ1-2; TRBD1 matches at 9 bases. V lost 7 bases and J lost 4; bases outside the gene matches: 13. Germline V lookup: CDR1 MDHEN, CDR2 SYDVKM. The CDR3 is 16 amino acids. The CDR3 region is CASNKPGDRDSYGYTF. DNA for the CDR3: TGTGCCAGCAATAAACCAGGGGACAGGGACTCCTATGGCTACACCTTC.

V and J are TRBV5-1 and TRBJ1-1; D gene uncertain. Germline CDR1 is SGHRS and CDR2 is YFSETQ. V was shortened by 0 bases and J by 4 bases, with 13 bases between the two germline ends. The CDR3 covers 15 residues. The CDR3: CASSLALRRGTEAFF. The CDR3, as DNA: TGCGCCAGCAGCTTGGCCCTCCGACGGGGCACTGAAGCTTTCTTT.

This clonotype was observed at least ten times. The chain employs TRBV4-3 and TRBJ2-3, with D perhaps matching TRBD2 (6 bases). Germline CDR1 reads LGHNA; CDR2 reads YSLEER. The CDR3 totals 16 residues. The germline V and J ends were trimmed by 3 bases and 4 bases, with 17 bases remaining between them. This CDR3 is CASSHTPGTWADTQYF. CDR3 sequence (DNA): TGCGCCAGCAGCCATACACCCGGGACTTGGGCAGATACGCAGTATTTT.

The V gene is TRBV3-1, the J gene TRBJ2-1; 10 bases are a match to TRBD2. The CDR3 totals 13 residues. Germline CDR1 reads LGHDT; CDR2 reads YNNKEL (reference sequence). V lost 9 bases and J lost 6; bases outside the gene matches: 5. The CDR3 loop reads CASKAGGRNEQFF. The CDR3 DNA reads TGTGCCAGTAAAGCGGGGGGGCGCAATGAGCAGTTCTTC.

The table lists this clonotype with a few counts. One junction end does not reproduce the germline sequence, and a read error may be involved. V and J are TRBV7-7 and TRBJ2-3; D gene uncertain. The length of the CDR3 is 13 residues. Germline CDR1 SSHAT, CDR2 FNYEAQ (reference sequence). CDR3 protein: CASSLSVVHTQYF. In DNA form, the CDR3 reads TGTGCTAGCAGCTTATCTGTAGTTCATACGCAGTATTTT.

This clonotype was recorded a few times. The rearrangement links TRBV29-1 to TRBJ2-2, with a weak D call TRBD2 (6 bases). V gave up 3 bases and J gave up 1 base, with 9 bases separating them. The CDR3 loop spans 14 amino acids. The germline CDR1 and CDR2 sequences are SQVTM and ANQGSEA. The CDR3 sequence is CSVEDYQNTGELFF. The CDR3 DNA sequence: TGCAGCGTTGAGGACTACCAGAACACCGGGGAGCTGTTTTTT.

The V and J genes are TRBV5-1 and TRBJ2-6, with TRBD1 matching 11 bases. Trimming took 3 bases from V and 1 from J; bases not matched to a gene: 6. The CDR3 extends over 18 amino acids. Germline CDR1 reads SGHRS; CDR2 reads YFSETQ. CDR3: CASSWGTGGRSGANVLTF. The CDR3 region has the DNA TGCGCCAGCAGCTGGGGGACAGGGGGAAGATCTGGGGCCAACGTCCTGACTTTC. Based on the CDR3 plus reference TRBV5-1 and TRBJ2-6, the full variable domain is KAGVTQTPRYLIKTRGQQVTLSCSPISGHRSVSWYQQTPGQGLQFLFEYFSETQRNKGNFPGRFSGRQFSNSRSEMNVSTLELGDSALYLCASSWGTGGRSGANVLTFGAGSRLTVL.

This clonotype has only a few counts. The chain couples TRBV20-1 to TRBJ2-2; the match to TRBD1 covers 9 bases. The V gene end was trimmed by 2 bases and the J gene end by 7 bases; junction bases not matched to a gene: 5. Per the germline V gene, CDR1 is DFQATT and CDR2 is SNEGSKA (reference sequence). The CDR3 has 14 amino acids. The CDR3: CSARRQGGYGELFF. Written as DNA, the CDR3 is TGCAGTGCTAGAAGACAGGGGGGCTACGGGGAGCTGTTTTTT.

A few counts support this clonotype. V is TRBV9 and J is TRBJ1-1, with D possibly matching TRBD1 (5 bases). Trimming removed 0 bases from V and 3 bases from J, with 9 bases in between. This CDR3 spans 14 amino acids. The germline V gene has CDR1 SGDLS and CDR2 YYNGEE. CDR3: CASSVGGGYTEAFF. The CDR3 nucleotides read TGTGCCAGCAGCGTAGGGGGGGGTTACACTGAAGCTTTCTTT.

The chain recombines TRBV7-8 with TRBJ2-5, with D hard to call. The germline V gene encodes CDR1 SGHVS and CDR2 FQNEAQ. V lost 1 base and J lost 1, with 10 bases in between. CDR3 length equals 15 residues. DNA of the CDR3: TGTGCCAGCAGCTTAGTCATGGGGTCCCAAGAGACCCAGTACTTC. Translation gives CASSLVMGSQETQYF.

V is TRBV3-1 and J is TRBJ2-5; perhaps D is TRBD1 or TRBD2 (5 bases each). There are 16 residues in the CDR3. V was trimmed by 1 base and J by 5 bases, leaving 17 bases between them. The germline gives CDR1 LGHDT, CDR2 YNNKEL (reference sequence). CDR3 coding DNA: TGTGCCAGCAGCCAAGGAGGGCAGGGCGCCTCGGAGACCCAGTACTTC. Its translation: CASSQGGQGASETQYF.

The V gene is TRBV6-1, the J gene TRBJ1-5; D might be TRBD1 (6 bases). CDR1 and CDR2 from the germline V gene are MNHNS and SASEGT. V was clipped by 6 bases and J by 1 base, with 16 bases between them. There are 16 residues in the CDR3. The CDR3 sequence: CASRPGGGLSNQPQHF. The CDR3 nucleotides read TGTGCCAGCAGACCCGGGGGGGGCTTAAGCAATCAGCCCCAGCATTTT.

The table lists this clonotype with many counts. The chain is built from TRBV5-1 and TRBJ2-1; 10 bases are a match to TRBD2. Germline V gives CDR1 SGHRS, CDR2 YFSETQ. The length of the CDR3 is 16 residues. V was pared by 4 bases and J by 4 bases, with 8 bases of the junction left unmatched. The CDR3 region has the DNA TGCGCCAGCAGCACATCCGGGACTAGCGTGTACAATGAGCAGTTCTTC. Translation: CASSTSGTSVYNEQFF.

This clonotype was observed a few times. This chain uses TRBV2 with TRBJ2-5; D may correspond to TRBD1 or TRBD2 (5 bases each). V was trimmed by 5 bases and J by 7 bases, leaving 14 bases between them. The CDR3 totals 13 residues. The germline CDR1 and CDR2 sequences are SNHLY and FYNNEI. CDR3 sequence: CASSWDPQGTQYF. Written as DNA, the CDR3 is TGTGCCAGCAGTTGGGACCCGCAGGGGACCCAGTACTTC.

This clonotype occurred once. The V and J genes are TRBV28 and TRBJ2-7, with 7 bases identical to TRBD2. Trimming cost V 1 base and J 4 bases; bases outside gene matches: 7. Germline CDR1 reads MDHEN; CDR2 reads SYDVKM. The CDR3 sequence is 15 residues long. The CDR3 DNA is TGTGCCAGCAGTTTATCGTTGGGACTAACTTACGAGCAGTACTTC. It yields the protein CASSLSLGLTYEQYF.

The table lists this clonotype with a count of one. The chain recombines TRBV4-1 with TRBJ2-6; 9 bases fit TRBD1. CDR3 length equals 17 residues. Germline V gives CDR1 MGHRA, CDR2 YSYEKL. The junction had 6 bases not matched to a gene; V was cut back by 4 bases and J by 2 bases. As DNA, the CDR3 is TGCGCCAGCAGCCGCAGGGACAGGGAGACTGGGGCCAACGTCCTGACTTTC. Its translation: CASSRRDRETGANVLTF.

This rearrangement joins TRBV24-1 to TRBJ2-1; tentatively, D is TRBD2 (5 bases). Trimming removed 3 bases from V and 2 bases from J, with 13 bases in between. Germline loops: CDR1 KGHDR, CDR2 SFDVKD. The CDR3 is 16 residues long. The CDR3 bases are TGTGCCACCAGTGATGTCACTAGGCGACCCTACAATGAGCAGTTCTTC. Translating gives CATSDVTRRPYNEQFF.

This chain connects TRBV12-3 or TRBV12-4 to TRBJ2-1, with D perhaps matching TRBD2 (6 bases). Trimming shortened V by 2 bases and J by 8 bases, and 16 bases separated the two germline ends. The CDR3 runs 15 residues. The CDR3 DNA follows: TGTGCCAGCAGTTTAAACTCGCGGGATCAATATGAGCAGTTCTTC. This codes for CASSLNSRDQYEQFF.

This clonotype showed up just a few times. The CDR3, as DNA: TGTGCCAGCAGTTTTAACCCCAGCTACGAGCAGTACTTC. Protein sequence: CASSFNPSYEQYF. The chain links TRBV27 to TRBJ2-7; no clear D gene. Looked up from germline, CDR1 is MNHEY and CDR2 is SMNVEV (reference sequence). This CDR3 has 13 amino acids. Trimming shortened V by 3 bases and J by 3 bases, and 9 bases separated the two germline ends.

The CDR3 loop is CASTLDTGELFF. The CDR3 bases are TGTGCCAGCACCTTGGACACCGGGGAGCTGTTTTTT. The chain couples TRBV7-2 to TRBJ2-2; D uncertain. CDR1 SGHTA and CDR2 FQGNSA come from the germline V gene. This CDR3 comprises 12 residues. Deletions cut 7 bases from V and 3 bases from J, with 6 bases between. Drawing the rest from reference TRBV7-2 and TRBJ2-2, the complete variable domain is GAGVSQSPSNKVTEKGKDVELRCDPISGHTALYWYRQSLGQGLEFLIYFQGNSAPDKSGLPSDRFSAERTGGSVSTLTIQRTQQEDSAVYLCASTLDTGELFFGEGSRLTVL.

This clonotype was observed a handful of times. The rearrangement links TRBV9 to TRBJ2-5, with D perhaps matching TRBD2 (5 bases). The CDR3 totals 16 residues. Trimming removed 0 bases at V and 3 bases at J, with 15 bases between. Germline V gene data show CDR1 as SGDLS and CDR2 as YYNGEE. CDR3 loop: CASSVGLRDGEETQYF. The DNA for the CDR3 is TGTGCCAGCAGCGTAGGGCTGAGGGATGGAGAAGAGACCCAGTACTTC.

About this clonotype: The junction differs from germline at one of its ends, possibly a read error. The rearrangement links TRBV10-3 to TRBJ2-3, with 10 positions matching TRBD1. Germline lookup yields CDR1 ENHRY and CDR2 SYGVKD. The CDR3 covers 12 residues. DNA of the CDR3: TGCGGGACAGGGGCTAGCACAGATACGCAGTATTTT. Encoded protein: CGTGASTDTQYF.

This clonotype was counted only a few times. CDR3 in amino acids: CASSRLGGQYYNEQFF. Here the CDR3 DNA reads TGTGCCAGCAGCCGATTAGGGGGACAATATTACAATGAGCAGTTCTTC. The chain employs TRBV7-9 and TRBJ2-1, with D possibly being TRBD1 (6 bases). Per germline, CDR1 SEHNR and CDR2 FQNEAQ (reference sequence). The CDR3 spans 16 residues. Trimming shortened V by 5 bases and J by 4 bases, and 18 bases separated the two germline ends.

This chain connects TRBV5-1 to TRBJ2-3; weak D call: TRBD1 (6 bases). Trimming removed 2 bases from V and 1 base from J, with 11 bases in between. Germline assignment: CDR1 SGHRS and CDR2 YFSETQ. This CDR3 has 15 residues. DNA of the CDR3: TGCGCCAGCAGCTTTACAGGGTACCGCACAGATACGCAGTATTTT. Translation gives CASSFTGYRTDTQYF.

This chain links TRBV30 with TRBJ2-7; D may match TRBD1 or TRBD2 (6 bases each). Trimming left V 2 bases short and J 4 bases short, with 12 bases between. CDR3 length equals 13 residues. Germline V gene data show CDR1 as GTSNPN and CDR2 as SVGIG (reference sequence). CDR3 in DNA: TGTGCCTGGAGTCGGGGGCCATCGTACGAGCAGTACTTC. Translation gives CAWSRGPSYEQYF.

Ten or more counts support this clonotype. The chain is built from TRBV5-5 and TRBJ1-6; TRBD1 aligns across 8 bases. The CDR3 totals 15 residues. CDR1 and CDR2 (germline): SGHKS, YYEKEE (reference sequence). Trimming took 1 base from V and 6 from J; bases not matched to a gene: 3. The CDR3 reads CASSLFRGLNSPLHF. The CDR3 nucleotides are TGTGCCAGCAGCTTGTTCAGGGGGCTTAATTCACCCCTCCACTTT.

This chain uses TRBV2 with TRBJ2-1; 12 bases agree with TRBD2. Trimming at V came to 2 bases and at J to 5 bases, leaving 7 bases not matched to a gene. This CDR3 comprises 17 residues. CDR1 SNHLY and CDR2 FYNNEI come from the germline V gene. This CDR3 is CASSEPRTSGEHNEQFF. For the CDR3, the DNA is TGTGCCAGCAGTGAACCCCGGACTAGCGGGGAGCACAATGAGCAGTTCTTC.

Ten or more counts support this clonotype. V is TRBV2 and J is TRBJ2-1; 9 bases map to TRBD2. The ends lost 5 bases at V and 2 bases at J; junction bases unmatched: 4. CDR1 and CDR2 (germline): SNHLY, FYNNEI. The CDR3 sequence is 15 residues long. For the CDR3, the DNA is TGTGCCAGCAGTAATAGCGGGAGTCCCTACAATGAGCAGTTCTTC. It codes for CASSNSGSPYNEQFF. The entire variable domain, with the rest obtained from reference TRBV2 and TRBJ2-1, is as follows: EPEVTQTPSHQVTQMGQEVILRCVPISNHLYFYWYRQILGQKVEFLVSFYNNEISEKSEIFDDQFSVERPDGSNFTLKIRSTKLEDSAMYFCASSNSGSPYNEQFFGPGTRLTVL.